Below, 20 T cell receptor beta chains from the same sample are listed, as sequenced in a study of blood T cell repertoires in COVID-19. Sequencing used immunoSEQ multiplex PCR; TCRdb keeps in-frame clones, though not all of them. There are more than 250,000 clones in the sample; around 82% occur only once, and approximately 1.2% lies in the top ten. The specimen sequenced was peripheral blood. The origin of the receptors is a woman in her 50s with acute or convalescent COVID-19.

This chain links TRBV30 with TRBJ2-6, with a weak D call TRBD1 (5 bases). Trimming stripped 5 bases from V and 6 bases from J, with 11 bases between. Germline CDR1 and CDR2: GTSNPN and SVGIG (reference sequence). This CDR3 region has 13 residues. CDR3 coding DNA: TGTGCCTGGGCCATAGGGGAGGCCAACGTCCTGACTTTC. This translates into CAWAIGEANVLTF. Full variable domain (rest looked up from reference TRBV30 and TRBJ2-6): SQTIHQWPATLVQPVGSPLSLECTVEGTSNPNLYWYRQAAGRGLQLLFYSVGIGQISSEVPQNLSASRPQDRQFILSSKKLLLSDSGFYLCAWAIGEANVLTFGAGSRLTVL.

Worth noting for this clone: The identical CDR3 is also encoded by other nucleotide sequences in the sample. V and J are TRBV6-6 and TRBJ2-1; D may be TRBD2 (5 bases). This CDR3 contains 15 residues. Between the trimmed V and J ends, which lost 6 bases and 0 bases, there was a span of 12 bases. Per germline, CDR1 MNHNY and CDR2 SVGAGI (reference sequence). CDR3 nucleotides: TGTGCCAGCAGCTTATCGGGAAGCTCCTACAATGAGCAGTTCTTC. Protein: CASSLSGSSYNEQFF.

The genes are TRBV4-2 and TRBJ2-3, with D perhaps matching TRBD2 (5 bases). V was cut by 4 bases and J by 5 bases, with 16 bases left in between. This CDR3 contains 15 residues. Germline CDR1 and CDR2: LGHNA and YNFKEQ. CDR3 in amino acids: CASSPTVSGRDTQYF. The CDR3 DNA reads TGTGCCAGCAGCCCTACTGTCAGCGGTAGAGATACGCAGTATTTT.

The J gene is TRBJ1-5, the V gene TRBV7-9; 7 bases map to TRBD1. Trimming cost V 5 bases and J 7 bases; bases outside gene matches: 8. The CDR3 has 14 residues. CDR1 is SEHNR, CDR2 FQNEAQ, per germline (reference sequence). CDR3 loop: CASSEGAGAQPQHF. CDR3 in DNA: TGTGCCAGCAGCGAGGGGGCAGGGGCCCAGCCCCAGCATTTT.

V usage is TRBV5-1 and J usage is TRBJ2-7, with D possibly being TRBD2 (5 bases). V lost 0 bases, J lost 3 bases, and 13 bases lay in between. The CDR3 covers 15 residues. Looked up from germline, CDR1 is SGHRS and CDR2 is YFSETQ. The CDR3 DNA follows: TGCGCCAGCAGCTTGGGTCGGGGTGTCTACTACGAGCAGTACGTC. Encoded protein: CASSLGRGVYYEQYV.

The genes are TRBV10-3 and TRBJ1-1; D possibly corresponds to TRBD1 (5 bases). Germline CDR1 reads ENHRY; CDR2 reads SYGVKD. The CDR3 is 11 amino acids. V dropped 10 bases and J dropped 1 base, with 7 bases sitting between them. The CDR3 sequence is CATGGNTEAFF. The CDR3 DNA sequence: TGTGCCACGGGGGGGAACACTGAAGCTTTCTTT.

The sample holds a few counts of this clone. The chain carries TRBV2 and TRBJ1-1; 9 nucleotides align to TRBD1. V lost 7 bases to trimming and J lost 6 bases; unmatched junction nucleotides: 9. Germline lookup yields CDR1 SNHLY and CDR2 FYNNEI. The CDR3 is 14 residues long. In nucleotides, the CDR3 is TGTGCCAGCAAGCCACAGGGGGCGCATGCTGAAGCTTTCTTT. Translating gives CASKPQGAHAEAFF.

J is TRBJ2-4 and V is TRBV6-5; D perhaps matches TRBD2 (5 bases). Germline V gene lookup returns CDR1 MNHEY and CDR2 SVGAGI. Trimming stripped 7 bases from V and 6 bases from J, with 16 bases between. The CDR3 has 14 residues. CDR3 in amino acids: CASTPDPAGNIQYF. The CDR3 region has the DNA TGTGCCAGCACGCCTGACCCCGCGGGAAACATTCAGTACTTC.

The chain recombines TRBV6-2 or TRBV6-3 with TRBJ2-7, with D possibly matching TRBD1 (6 bases). The V gene's germline CDR1 is MNHEY and CDR2 SVGEGT. This CDR3 comprises 12 residues. V was shortened by 5 bases and J by 7 bases, with 12 bases between the two germline ends. CDR3 sequence (DNA): TGTGCCAGCAGTAGGGGGTATCTTGAGCAGTACGTC. Protein product: CASSRGYLEQYV.

The rearrangement uses TRBV9 and TRBJ1-2; D gene uncertain. Trimming took 3 bases from V and 5 from J, leaving 17 bases between them. The germline V gene encodes CDR1 SGDLS and CDR2 YYNGEE. CDR3 size: 15 residues. As DNA, the CDR3 is TGTGCCAGCAGCGGCGTTCGGGGTGGAAGTTATGGCTACACCTTC. The encoded protein is CASSGVRGGSYGYTF.

This clone occurred once. CDR3 region: CASSQTKKLFF. In DNA form, the CDR3 reads TGTGCCAGCAGCCAAACTAAAAAACTGTTTTTT. The rearrangement uses TRBV12-3 or TRBV12-4 and TRBJ1-4, with D hard to call. Trimming removed 6 bases from V and 9 bases from J, with 8 bases in between. This CDR3 spans 11 amino acids.

The chain links TRBV19 to TRBJ2-7; D gene unclear. The CDR3 spans 13 residues. CDR1 and CDR2 from the germline V gene are LNHDA and SQIVND (reference sequence). Trimming shortened V by 5 bases and J by 6 bases, and 14 bases separated the two germline ends. CDR3 loop: CASSPLLGVEQYF. Written as DNA, the CDR3 is TGTGCCAGTAGTCCCCTTCTAGGCGTCGAGCAGTACTTC. The whole variable domain, remainder taken from reference TRBV19 and TRBJ2-7, is DGGITQSPKYLFRKEGQNVTLSCEQNLNHDAMYWYRQDPGQGLRLIYYSQIVNDFQKGDIAEGYSVSREKKESFPLTVTSAQKNPTAFYLCASSPLLGVEQYFGPGTRLTVT.

The rearrangement links TRBV7-2 to TRBJ2-7; TRBD2 matches at 14 bases. With V trimmed by 4 bases and J by 6 bases, 5 bases remained unmatched. The CDR3 runs 15 residues. CDR1 and CDR2 from the germline V gene are SGHTA and FQGNSA. DNA for the CDR3: TGTGCCAGCAGCTCCGGACTAGCGGGAGGAAGCGAGCAGTACTTC. Amino acid sequence: CASSSGLAGGSEQYF.

The chain recombines TRBV11-2 with TRBJ1-2; D may be TRBD1 (5 bases). The CDR3 is 11 residues long. The V gene lost 10 bases and the J gene lost 6 bases, with 12 bases spanning the gap. Germline V CDR1 and CDR2: SGHAT, FQNNGV. CDR3 DNA sequence: TGTGCCATCTGGGGGGGAGATGGCTACACCTTC. Translating gives CAIWGGDGYTF.

J is TRBJ1-5 and V is TRBV5-5, with D maybe TRBD1 (6 bases). Trimming cost V 0 bases and J 3 bases, with 10 bases left between them. The CDR3 runs to 15 residues. Germline V gene data show CDR1 as SGHKS and CDR2 as YYEKEE (reference sequence). The CDR3 reads CASSLGYRDNQPQHF. DNA for the CDR3: TGTGCCAGCAGCTTGGGTTACAGGGACAATCAGCCCCAGCATTTT.

This chain links TRBV19 with TRBJ1-1, with 8 bases identical to TRBD1. This CDR3 contains 17 residues. The germline CDR1 and CDR2 sequences are LNHDA and SQIVND (reference sequence). The V segment lost 0 bases and the J segment 0 bases; nucleotides outside the gene matches: 6. CDR3 coding DNA: TGTGCCAGTAGTATAGACCCCGACAGGGGTTTGAACACTGAAGCTTTCTTT. It codes for CASSIDPDRGLNTEAFF.

This chain joins TRBV18 and TRBJ1-1; no firm D call. This CDR3 contains 15 residues. Germline V gene data show CDR1 as KGHSH and CDR2 as LQKENI. Trimming removed 1 base at V and 3 bases at J, with 12 bases between. The CDR3 here is CASSPQGRRDTEAFF. The CDR3, as DNA: TGTGCCAGCTCACCACAGGGCAGGCGGGACACTGAAGCTTTCTTT.

V gene TRBV24-1 combines with J gene TRBJ2-5; maybe TRBD1 (6 bases). Germline V gene lookup returns CDR1 KGHDR and CDR2 SFDVKD. The CDR3 is 16 amino acids. Trimming pared 0 bases from V and 5 bases from J, leaving 15 bases between. CDR3 sequence reads: CATSDLRAGVRETQYF. The CDR3 region has the DNA TGTGCCACCAGTGATTTGAGGGCAGGGGTACGGGAGACCCAGTACTTC.

V usage is TRBV7-9 and J usage is TRBJ2-4; 7 bases are a match to TRBD1. Germline trimming cut 5 bases from V and 3 bases from J; bases unmatched to any gene: 7. This CDR3 comprises 15 residues. CDR1 and CDR2 (germline): SEHNR, FQNEAQ (reference sequence). CDR3 residues: CASSHADRNKNIQYF. The CDR3 bases are TGTGCCAGCAGCCACGCGGACAGGAACAAAAACATTCAGTACTTC.

The rearrangement links TRBV27 to TRBJ2-1; 12 bases are shared with TRBD2. Germline V CDR1 and CDR2: MNHEY, SMNVEV (reference sequence). V trimming: 1 base; J trimming: 6 bases; junction bases outside the gene matches: 4. CDR3 length: 16 amino acids. Here the CDR3 reads CASSLFGTSGFNEQFF. In DNA, the CDR3 is TGTGCCAGCAGTTTATTCGGGACTAGCGGGTTCAATGAGCAGTTCTTC.